The 5 T cell receptor beta chains in this list originate from one sample, sequenced in a study of blood T cells in healthy people across ages. For the second PCR, which ran for roughly 6 to 12 cycles, a sample-barcoded 5' primer and a J-beta primer mix were used. One entry per CDR3 protein, called by TCRdb with MiXCR from the 5' RACE reads. This table holds about 800,000 distinct CDR3 sequences, about three fifths found once. Sequencing was done on a sample of blood. These receptors originate from a man under 40 in good health.

The chain has TRBV4-2 and TRBJ2-1, with TRBD2 identical over 14 bases. J was trimmed by 15 bases and V by 0 bases; bases with no gene match: 10. Germline loops: CDR1 LGHNA, CDR2 YNFKEQ. The CDR3 consists of 16 residues. The CDR3 is CASSQDRLAGGPRLFF. The CDR3 DNA sequence: TGTGCCAGCAGCCAAGATAGACTAGCGGGGGGGCCCCGTCTGTTCTTC.

As to this clonotype: Since a much larger clone is just one base distant, this may be a read error. J is TRBJ2-5 and V is TRBV29-1; D uncertain. Trimming left V 7 bases short and J 11 bases short, with 14 bases between. CDR1 and CDR2 (germline): SQVTM, ANQGSEA. This CDR3 is built from 10 residues. CDR3: CSAAFGEQYF. The CDR3 DNA sequence: TGCAGCGCCGCGTTTGGTGAGCAGTACTTC.

This clonotype was counted between two and nine times. The V gene is TRBV29-1, the J gene TRBJ2-3; TRBD2 is a possible D gene (5 bases). Germline assignment: CDR1 SQVTM and CDR2 ANQGSEA. V was pared by 5 bases and J by 1 base, with 13 bases between. This CDR3 is built from 14 residues. Here the CDR3 reads CSVHGLQGTDTQYF. CDR3 nucleotide sequence: TGCAGCGTTCACGGACTCCAGGGCACAGATACGCAGTATTTT.

The V and J genes are TRBV7-9 and TRBJ2-7; 7 nucleotides align to TRBD2. The V gene's germline CDR1 is SEHNR and CDR2 FQNEAQ (reference sequence). Trimming at V came to 5 bases and at J to 2 bases, leaving 12 bases not matched to a gene. This CDR3 spans 16 amino acids. CDR3 in DNA: TGTGCCAGCAGCACCTCTAGCGGCACTTTTACCTACGAGCAGTACTTC. Protein sequence: CASSTSSGTFTYEQYF.

The V call is TRBV7-9, the J call TRBJ2-5; 12 positions agree with TRBD2. The end of the DNA fits TRBJ2-7 better, so the J call may be wrong. Germline V gene sequence: CDR1 SEHNR, CDR2 FQNEAQ (reference sequence). The CDR3 totals 16 residues. The CDR3 loop is CASSSTLTSGGNEQYF. CDR3 bases: TGTGCCAGCAGCTCAACCCTGACTAGCGGGGGCAACGAGCAGTACTTC.